This T cell receptor beta chain was found in a study of blood T cell repertoires in COVID-19. Study at large: The samples span acute and convalescent COVID-19 from the United States, Italy and Spain. Sources were T cells, B-cell-depleted T cells, or PBMCs; the material itself was cDNA or gDNA.

After removal of 10 bases from V and 0 bases from J, the junction contained 8 bases not matched to a gene. Germline lookup yields CDR1 MGHDK and CDR2 SYGVNS. This CDR3 contains 14 residues. Authors' analysis steps: Amplified reference gene primers provided the basis for estimating nucleated cell counts. Produced via immunoSEQ multiplex PCR; TCRdb's table is partial and in-frame only. The V and J calls and clone size are taken from that table; D and trimming were inferred from the DNA. Of 190,000 or so clones listed, around 90% are singletons. This chain links TRBV25-1 with TRBJ2-7; 8 bases are a match to TRBD1. Material: peripheral blood. This receptor was taken from a man in his forties or fifties with acute or convalescent COVID-19. The CDR3 DNA sequence: TGTGCCACCCCGGGACAGGAAAGCTCCTACGAGCAGTACTTC. Protein: CATPGQESSYEQYF.